The next 10 T cell receptor beta chains were all read from a single sample in a study of human T cells and chemical hapten exposure. Time point: patch test 3, about 24 weeks after DPC sensitization. Described treatment: therapeutic diphenylcyclopropenone sensitization with weekly scalp DPC. TCRdb itself ran the RACE reads through MiXCR, one entry per CDR3 protein. Of over 150,000 distinct CDR3 sequences in the sample, around a quarter were seen once. Sequenced here: whole blood, sampled in connection with sensitization to the hapten diphenylcyclopropenone (DPC). Receptors originate from a woman aged 18 to 35 with alopecia areata. Some clones in this sample may be carry-over from other donors' samples.

This clonotype was picked up a small number of times. The chain couples TRBV29-1 to TRBJ1-1; D remains ambiguous. This CDR3 contains 12 residues. The germline gives CDR1 SQVTM, CDR2 ANQGSEA. Trimming shortened V by 6 bases and J by 6 bases, and 14 bases separated the two germline ends. The CDR3 nucleotides read TGCAGCGTCGCCTCTCCCAATCCTGAAGCTTTCTTT. Encoded protein: CSVASPNPEAFF.

This clonotype was seen many times. The chain uses TRBV29-1 and TRBJ2-1, with 8 bases identical to TRBD2. The CDR3 loop spans 16 amino acids. V trimming: 3 bases; J trimming: 2 bases; junction bases outside the gene matches: 9. CDR1 SQVTM and CDR2 ANQGSEA come from the germline V gene. CDR3 coding DNA: TGCAGCGTTGATGGGCCTAGCGGGCAACCCTACAATGAGCAGTTCTTC. It translates to CSVDGPSGQPYNEQFF.

V gene TRBV20-1 combines with J gene TRBJ2-3; 7 nucleotides align to TRBD2. Per the germline V gene, CDR1 is DFQATT and CDR2 is SNEGSKA (reference sequence). With V trimmed by 0 bases and J by 4 bases, 4 bases remained unmatched. The CDR3 length is 14 residues. CDR3 sequence: CSARELAAADTQYF. CDR3 bases: TGCAGTGCTAGAGAGCTAGCGGCCGCAGATACGCAGTATTTT.

This clonotype was counted between two and nine times. This chain connects TRBV6-2 or TRBV6-3 to TRBJ2-7; 10 bases agree with TRBD2. There are 18 residues in the CDR3. Unmatched junction bases numbered 15, after V lost 3 bases and J lost 4 bases. Germline CDR1 and CDR2: MNHEY and SVGEGT. The CDR3 here is CASSYGVVLAGFAYEQYF. CDR3 in DNA: TGTGCCAGCAGTTATGGAGTGGTACTAGCGGGATTTGCGTACGAGCAGTACTTC.

The chain has TRBV2 and TRBJ2-3; either TRBD1 or TRBD2 may fit D (5 bases each). Trimming took 1 base from V and 0 from J, leaving 8 bases between them. This CDR3 contains 15 residues. CDR1 is SNHLY and CDR2 is FYNNEI in the germline V gene. The CDR3 protein is CASSEERDSTDTQYF. Written as DNA, the CDR3 is TGTGCCAGCAGTGAAGAACGGGACAGCACAGATACGCAGTATTTT.

The sample holds a few counts of this clonotype. The chain uses TRBV7-3 and TRBJ1-1; 8 bases align to TRBD1. CDR3 length: 15 amino acids. The germline V gene encodes CDR1 SGHTA and CDR2 FQGTGA. With V trimmed by 2 bases and J by 5 bases, 7 bases remained unmatched. The chain's CDR3 is CASSLDRGRSTEAFF. The CDR3 DNA follows: TGTGCCAGCAGCTTAGACAGGGGTCGGAGTACTGAAGCTTTCTTT.

The gene calls are TRBV20-1 and TRBJ1-6, with unresolved D. Looked up from germline, CDR1 is DFQATT and CDR2 is SNEGSKA (reference sequence). V lost 6 bases to trimming and J lost 4 bases, with 13 bases between them. The CDR3 is 14 residues long. The CDR3 is CSAGPDTYNSPLHF. CDR3 DNA: TGCAGTGCGGGTCCCGACACATATAATTCACCCCTCCACTTT.

This clonotype was seen repeatedly, ten times or more. This chain connects TRBV6-2 or TRBV6-3 to TRBJ2-4; TRBD2 agrees at 7 bases. Germline values: CDR1 MNHEY, CDR2 SVGEGT. The V segment lost 2 bases and the J segment 6 bases; nucleotides outside the gene matches: 7. The length of the CDR3 is 15 residues. CDR3 in amino acids: CASSYPVGLGNIQYF. CDR3 coding DNA: TGTGCCAGCAGTTACCCTGTCGGACTAGGAAACATTCAGTACTTC.

The chain recombines TRBV11-1 with TRBJ2-7; no clear D. V was clipped by 5 bases and J by 5 bases, with 16 bases between them. Germline CDR1 and CDR2: SGHAT and FQDESV (reference sequence). CDR3 length: 14 residues. CDR3 DNA sequence: TGTGCCAGCAGCCGGACCCTGCGAACGAACGAGCAGTACTTC. Encoded protein: CASSRTLRTNEQYF.

This sequence joins TRBV20-1 and TRBJ2-3, with D hard to call. Germline values: CDR1 DFQATT, CDR2 SNEGSKA (reference sequence). The CDR3 length is 12 residues. V was pared by 6 bases and J by 5 bases, with 12 bases between. The CDR3 coding sequence is TGCAGTGCGCGAAGGGATGGAGATACGCAGTATTTT. Its translation: CSARRDGDTQYF.